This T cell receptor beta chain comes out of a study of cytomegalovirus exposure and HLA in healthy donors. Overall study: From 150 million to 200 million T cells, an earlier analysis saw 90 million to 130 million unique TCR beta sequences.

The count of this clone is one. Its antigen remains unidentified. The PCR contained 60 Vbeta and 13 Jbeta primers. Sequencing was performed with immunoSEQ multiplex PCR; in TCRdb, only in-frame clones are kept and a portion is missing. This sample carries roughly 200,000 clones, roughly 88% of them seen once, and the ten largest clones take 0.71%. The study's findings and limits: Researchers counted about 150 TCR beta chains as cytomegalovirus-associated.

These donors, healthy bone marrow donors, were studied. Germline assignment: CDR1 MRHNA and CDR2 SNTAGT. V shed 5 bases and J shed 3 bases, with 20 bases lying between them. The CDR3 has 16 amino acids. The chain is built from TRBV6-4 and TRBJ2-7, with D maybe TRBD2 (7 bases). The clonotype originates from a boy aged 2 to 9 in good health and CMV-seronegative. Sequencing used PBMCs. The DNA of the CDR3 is TGTGCCAGCAGTCCTGAGGGGGGGCGAACTAGCTACGAGCAGTACTTC. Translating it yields CASSPEGGRTSYEQYF.